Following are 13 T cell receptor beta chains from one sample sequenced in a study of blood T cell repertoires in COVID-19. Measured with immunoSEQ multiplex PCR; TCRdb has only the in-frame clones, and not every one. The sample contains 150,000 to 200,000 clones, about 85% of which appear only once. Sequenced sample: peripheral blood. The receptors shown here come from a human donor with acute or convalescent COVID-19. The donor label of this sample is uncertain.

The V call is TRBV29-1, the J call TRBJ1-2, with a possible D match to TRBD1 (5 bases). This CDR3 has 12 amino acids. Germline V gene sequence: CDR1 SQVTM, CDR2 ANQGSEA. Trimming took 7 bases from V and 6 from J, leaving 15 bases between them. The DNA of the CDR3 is TGCAGCGCCCGAGCGGGGGGGGATGGCTACACCTTC. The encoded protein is CSARAGGDGYTF.

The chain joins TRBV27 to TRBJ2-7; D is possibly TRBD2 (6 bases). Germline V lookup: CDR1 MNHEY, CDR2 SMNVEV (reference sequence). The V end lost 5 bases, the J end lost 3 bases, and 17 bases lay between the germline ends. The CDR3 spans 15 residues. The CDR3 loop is CASSGPGTFFYEQYF. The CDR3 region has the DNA TGTGCCAGCAGTGGCCCCGGGACTTTCTTCTACGAGCAGTACTTC.

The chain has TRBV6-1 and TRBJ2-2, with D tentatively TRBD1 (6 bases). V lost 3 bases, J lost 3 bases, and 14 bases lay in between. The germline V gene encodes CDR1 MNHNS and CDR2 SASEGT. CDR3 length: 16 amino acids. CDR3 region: CASSDQQGRHTGELFF. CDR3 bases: TGTGCCAGCAGTGATCAACAGGGTAGGCACACCGGGGAGCTGTTTTTT.

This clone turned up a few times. The CDR3 here is CASSLRGQTYNEQFF. The CDR3 region has the DNA TGTGCCAGCAGCTTAAGGGGACAAACCTACAATGAGCAGTTCTTC. The rearrangement uses TRBV11-1 and TRBJ2-1; TRBD1 might be the D (6 bases). V was trimmed by 2 bases and J by 2 bases, leaving 10 bases between them. The CDR3 spans 15 residues. Germline values: CDR1 SGHAT, CDR2 FQDESV (reference sequence).

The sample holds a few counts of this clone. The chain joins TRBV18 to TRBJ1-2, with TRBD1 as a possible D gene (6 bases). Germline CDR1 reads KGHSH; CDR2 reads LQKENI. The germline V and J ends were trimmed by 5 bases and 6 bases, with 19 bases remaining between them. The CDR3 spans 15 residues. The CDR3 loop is CASSTPGQGGDGYTF. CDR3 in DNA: TGTGCCAGCTCAACCCCGGGACAAGGAGGTGATGGCTACACCTTC.

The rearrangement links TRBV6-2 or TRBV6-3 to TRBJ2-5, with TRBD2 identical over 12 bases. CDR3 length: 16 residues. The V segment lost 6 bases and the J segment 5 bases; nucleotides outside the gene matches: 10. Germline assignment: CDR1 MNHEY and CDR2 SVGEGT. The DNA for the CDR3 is TGTGCCAGCAGCACCCCCCGACTAGCGGGGGATGAGACCCAGTACTTC. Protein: CASSTPRLAGDETQYF.

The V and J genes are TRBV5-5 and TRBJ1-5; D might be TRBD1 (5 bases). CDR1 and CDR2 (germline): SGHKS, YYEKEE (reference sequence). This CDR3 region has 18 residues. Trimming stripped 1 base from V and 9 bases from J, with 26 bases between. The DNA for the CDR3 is TGTGCCAGCAGCTTGAGTGGGTCCCGGCAGGGAAGATTGGGGCCCCAGCATTTT. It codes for CASSLSGSRQGRLGPQHF.

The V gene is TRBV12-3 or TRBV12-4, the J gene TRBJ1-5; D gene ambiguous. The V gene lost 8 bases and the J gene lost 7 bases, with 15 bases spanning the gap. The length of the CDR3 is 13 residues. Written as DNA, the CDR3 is TGTGCCAGCGGGGAGGGTTCTGTCCAGCCCCAGCATTTT. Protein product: CASGEGSVQPQHF.

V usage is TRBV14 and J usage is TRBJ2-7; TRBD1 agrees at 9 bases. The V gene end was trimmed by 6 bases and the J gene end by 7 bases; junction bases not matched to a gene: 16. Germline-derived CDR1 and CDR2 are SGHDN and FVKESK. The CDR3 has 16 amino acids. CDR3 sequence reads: CASRDTGGFGSGEQYF. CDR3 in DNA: TGTGCCAGCAGGGATACAGGGGGCTTTGGTTCGGGAGAGCAGTACTTC.

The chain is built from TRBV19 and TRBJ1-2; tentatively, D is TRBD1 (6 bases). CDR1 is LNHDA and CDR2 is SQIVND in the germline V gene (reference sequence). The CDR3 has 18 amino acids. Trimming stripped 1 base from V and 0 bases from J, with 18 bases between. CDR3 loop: CASSIGAPVGASNYGYTF. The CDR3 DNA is TGTGCCAGTAGTATAGGTGCCCCGGTGGGGGCTTCTAACTATGGCTACACCTTC. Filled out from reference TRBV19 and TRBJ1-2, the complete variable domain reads DGGITQSPKYLFRKEGQNVTLSCEQNLNHDAMYWYRQDPGQGLRLIYYSQIVNDFQKGDIAEGYSVSREKKESFPLTVTSAQKNPTAFYLCASSIGAPVGASNYGYTFGSGTRLTVV.

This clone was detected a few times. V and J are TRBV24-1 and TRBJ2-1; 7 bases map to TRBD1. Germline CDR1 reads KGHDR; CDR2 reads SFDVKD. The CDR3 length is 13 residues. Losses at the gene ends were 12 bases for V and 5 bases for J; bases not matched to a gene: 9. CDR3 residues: CASRDSGNNEQFF. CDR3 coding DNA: TGTGCCTCCCGGGACAGTGGAAACAATGAGCAGTTCTTC.

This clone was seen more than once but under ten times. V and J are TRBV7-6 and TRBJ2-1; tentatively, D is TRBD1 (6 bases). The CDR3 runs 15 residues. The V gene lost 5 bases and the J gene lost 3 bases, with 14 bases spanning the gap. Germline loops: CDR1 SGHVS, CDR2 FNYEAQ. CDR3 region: CASSLHRVGYNEQFF. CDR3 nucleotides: TGTGCCAGCAGCCTGCACAGGGTTGGCTACAATGAGCAGTTCTTC.

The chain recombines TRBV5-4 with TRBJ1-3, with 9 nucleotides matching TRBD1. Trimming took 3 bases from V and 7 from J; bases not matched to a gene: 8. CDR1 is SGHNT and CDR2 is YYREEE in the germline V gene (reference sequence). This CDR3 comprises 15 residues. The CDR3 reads CASSSPGQGINTIYF. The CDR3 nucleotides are TGTGCCAGCAGCTCACCGGGACAGGGAATCAACACCATATATTTT.